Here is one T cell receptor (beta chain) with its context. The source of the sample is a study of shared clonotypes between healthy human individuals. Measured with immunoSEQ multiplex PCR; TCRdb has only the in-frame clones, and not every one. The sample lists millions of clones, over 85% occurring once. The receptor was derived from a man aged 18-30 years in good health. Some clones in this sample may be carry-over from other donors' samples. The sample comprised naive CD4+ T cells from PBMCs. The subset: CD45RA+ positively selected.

CDR3 nucleotides: TGTGCCAGCAGCTTCTGGGCAGCTCCTAATGAAAAACTGTTTTTT. This encodes CASSFWAAPNEKLFF. This sequence joins TRBV7-2 and TRBJ1-4; D is unclear. In germline, CDR1 is SGHTA, CDR2 FQGNSA. Deletions cut 3 bases from V and 3 bases from J, with 11 bases between. The CDR3 length is 15 residues.